Below, 27 T cell receptor beta chains from the same sample are listed, as sequenced in a study of blood T cells in healthy people across ages. Using a J-beta primer mix together with a sample-barcoded 5' primer, a second PCR was run for roughly 6 to 11 cycles. TCRdb independently ran MiXCR on the 5' RACE reads; one entry per CDR3 protein. The data hold about 780,000 distinct CDR3 sequences, with about 26% observed a single time. The same specimen was also included in a second study, on T cells of mothers and their children.

Source material: blood. The receptors were sampled from a boy younger than 18 in good health.

V and J are TRBV5-1 and TRBJ1-4; TRBD1 matches at 9 bases. From germline, CDR1 is SGHRS and CDR2 YFSETQ. The CDR3 is 14 residues long. V shed 3 bases and J 8 bases; nucleotides not matched to a gene: 5. CDR3 sequence: CASSWDREEEKLFF. The CDR3 DNA follows: TGCGCCAGCAGCTGGGACAGGGAAGAAGAAAAACTGTTTTTT.

There are a few counts of this clonotype. The genes are TRBV7-2 and TRBJ2-5; 8 bases map to TRBD2. The junction had 11 bases not matched to a gene; V was cut back by 4 bases and J by 7 bases. The CDR3 has 15 amino acids. The germline gives CDR1 SGHTA, CDR2 FQGNSA. CDR3 nucleotide sequence: TGTGCCAGCAGCTCTCTCTCCGCGGGGGGTGGGACCCAGTACTTC. It specifies CASSSLSAGGGTQYF. The complete variable domain, with remaining parts taken from reference TRBV7-2 and TRBJ2-5, reads GAGVSQSPSNKVTEKGKDVELRCDPISGHTALYWYRQSLGQGLEFLIYFQGNSAPDKSGLPSDRFSAERTGGSVSTLTIQRTQQEDSAVYLCASSSLSAGGGTQYFGPGTRLLVL.

This clonotype was detected a few times. The V call is TRBV11-2, the J call TRBJ2-4; 7 nucleotides match TRBD1. Per germline, CDR1 SGHAT and CDR2 FQNNGV. J gave up 0 bases and V 5 bases, and 7 bases lay outside the gene matches. The CDR3 sequence is 16 residues long. This chain's CDR3 is CASSHRQGLAKNIQYF. The CDR3 DNA reads TGTGCCAGCAGCCACCGACAGGGCCTAGCCAAAAACATTCAGTACTTC.

This clonotype was seen many times. V and J are TRBV6-1 and TRBJ2-4; D might be TRBD1 or TRBD2, each matching 6 bases. The CDR3 has 14 amino acids. Germline V lookup: CDR1 MNHNS, CDR2 SASEGT. V was shortened by 3 bases and J by 8 bases, with 14 bases between the two germline ends. The CDR3 spells CASSDEGGWDIQYF. The DNA for the CDR3 is TGTGCCAGCAGTGACGAGGGGGGCTGGGACATTCAGTACTTC.

This clonotype has only a few counts. The genes are TRBV7-9 and TRBJ2-7; 7 bases are shared with TRBD1. This CDR3 is 16 amino acids long. Germline V gene lookup returns CDR1 SEHNR and CDR2 FQNEAQ (reference sequence). With 5 bases clipped from V and 3 bases from J, the junction kept 13 bases outside the gene matches. The CDR3 nucleotides read TGTGCCAGCAGCCCGCCGGGGCAGGGGGTCTACTACGAGCAGTACTTC. Translating gives CASSPPGQGVYYEQYF.

CDR3 nucleotides: TGCAGCGCAAACCGGGTCGGAGGAACCGGGGAGCTGTTTTTT. Translating gives CSANRVGGTGELFF. V usage is TRBV29-1 and J usage is TRBJ2-2; a possible D gene is TRBD2 (5 bases). CDR3 length equals 14 residues. The V gene lost 7 bases and the J gene lost 5 bases, with 17 bases spanning the gap. From germline, CDR1 is SQVTM and CDR2 ANQGSEA.

This rearrangement joins TRBV11-2 to TRBJ1-3; 7 bases agree with TRBD1. Germline assignment: CDR1 SGHAT and CDR2 FQNNGV. V gave up 1 base and J gave up 4 bases; unmatched junction bases: 10. The CDR3 covers 17 residues. The CDR3 is CASSLAHDRALGNTIYF. The CDR3 nucleotides are TGTGCCAGCAGCTTAGCCCACGACAGGGCGCTAGGAAACACCATATATTTT.

This clonotype was seen a handful of times. The gene calls are TRBV12-3 or TRBV12-4 and TRBJ2-7; D gene ambiguous. The CDR3 runs to 14 residues. V was trimmed by 2 bases and J by 4 bases, leaving 12 bases between them. The chain's CDR3 is CASSLRVAVYEQYF. The CDR3 coding sequence is TGTGCCAGCAGTTTAAGGGTAGCCGTATACGAGCAGTACTTC.

V and J are TRBV10-3 and TRBJ1-6; 7 bases align to TRBD1. This CDR3 is built from 14 residues. Germline assignment: CDR1 ENHRY and CDR2 SYGVKD. J was trimmed by 7 bases and V by 7 bases; bases with no gene match: 7. The CDR3 DNA sequence: TGTGCCATCAAGAGACAGGGTAAAAATTCACCCCTCCACTTT. Amino acid sequence: CAIKRQGKNSPLHF.

Only a few counts were recorded for this clonotype. This sequence joins TRBV2 and TRBJ1-4, with 7 bases identical to TRBD1. The CDR3 covers 18 residues. Germline V gene sequence: CDR1 SNHLY, CDR2 FYNNEI. V lost 10 bases to trimming and J lost 0 bases; unmatched junction nucleotides: 17. CDR3 nucleotide sequence: TGTGCCACCAGAGTAGGACAGGCCTCAGTTTCAACTAATGAAAAACTGTTTTTT. Translation gives CATRVGQASVSTNEKLFF.

In nucleotides, the CDR3 is TGCAGTGCTAGAGTTTTAGCGGGGGGTGCAGAGACCCAGTACTTC. The encoded protein is CSARVLAGGAETQYF. The chain links TRBV20-1 to TRBJ2-5, with TRBD2 matching 10 bases. Unmatched junction bases numbered 6, after V lost 1 base and J lost 4 bases. The CDR3 contains 15 residues. The germline V gene has CDR1 DFQATT and CDR2 SNEGSKA (reference sequence).

In this sample, this clonotype turned up a few times. The chain links TRBV4-1 to TRBJ2-1; 10 bases are shared with TRBD2. The trim removed 4 bases at V and 7 bases at J, leaving 10 bases unmatched. CDR1 and CDR2 (germline): MGHRA, YSYEKL. The CDR3 has 16 residues. The CDR3: CASSPSWASGGNEQFF. The CDR3 DNA reads TGCGCCAGCAGCCCAAGCTGGGCTAGCGGGGGTAATGAGCAGTTCTTC.

This sequence joins TRBV5-1 and TRBJ2-5; either TRBD1 or TRBD2 may supply D (5 bases each). CDR1 and CDR2 (germline): SGHRS, YFSETQ. V was clipped by 5 bases and J by 1 base, with 18 bases between them. The CDR3 loop spans 16 amino acids. CDR3 sequence reads: CASRIGTTALQETQYF. CDR3 sequence (DNA): TGCGCCAGCAGGATAGGGACGACAGCCCTCCAAGAGACCCAGTACTTC.

The genes are TRBV6-5 and TRBJ2-7; D gene unclear. V gave up 0 bases and J gave up 3 bases, with 12 bases separating them. Germline loops: CDR1 MNHEY, CDR2 SVGAGI. The CDR3 length is 15 residues. CDR3 in amino acids: CASSYSPGANYEQYF. In nucleotides, the CDR3 is TGTGCCAGCAGTTACTCCCCCGGTGCGAACTACGAGCAGTACTTC.

This chain connects TRBV2 to TRBJ2-3; 9 positions match TRBD1. This CDR3 is built from 15 residues. V was pared by 7 bases and J by 5 bases, with 10 bases of the junction left unmatched. Germline V gene data show CDR1 as SNHLY and CDR2 as FYNNEI. The CDR3 DNA reads as TGTGCCAGCACAAACAGGGGGCGCCTCGAAGATACGCAGTATTTT. Amino acids: CASTNRGRLEDTQYF.

This clonotype occurred many times. Germline and junction disagree at one end, which may indicate a read error. The chain recombines TRBV5-1 with TRBJ2-5; TRBD1 matches 9 bases. The CDR3 length is 12 residues. CDR1 is SGHRS, CDR2 YFSETQ, per germline. CDR3 nucleotides: TGCGCCAGCAGCGCCGGACAGGGGCTGGAGCACTTC. Translating it yields CASSAGQGLEHF.

The chain couples TRBV12-5 to TRBJ2-5, with 8 bases aligning to TRBD2. Unmatched junction bases numbered 14, after V lost 3 bases and J lost 2 bases. The CDR3 extends over 18 amino acids. In germline, CDR1 is LGHNT, CDR2 FRNRAP. CDR3 loop: CASGFPLTLGLDQETQYF. The CDR3 DNA is TGTGCTAGTGGTTTCCCCCTGACGCTGGGACTAGATCAAGAGACCCAGTACTTC. Complete variable domain (other parts from reference TRBV12-5 and TRBJ2-5): DARVTQTPRHKVTEMGQEVTMRCQPILGHNTVFWYRQTMMQGLELLAYFRNRAPLDDSGMPKDRFSAEMPDATLATLKIQPSEPRDSAVYFCASGFPLTLGLDQETQYFGPGTRLLVL.

The chain employs TRBV7-2 and TRBJ1-2, with D possibly matching TRBD1 (5 bases). The CDR3 is 15 residues long. Per germline, CDR1 SGHTA and CDR2 FQGNSA. V dropped 6 bases and J dropped 1 base, with 15 bases sitting between them. The DNA for the CDR3 is TGTGCCAGCAGGTTACCCGGGACGGATAACTATGGCTACACCTTC. It specifies CASRLPGTDNYGYTF.

This clonotype has more than one count but fewer than ten. This rearrangement joins TRBV10-3 to TRBJ1-5, with D possibly TRBD1 on 5 matching bases. The CDR3 loop spans 16 amino acids. Germline V CDR1 and CDR2: ENHRY, SYGVKD. Trimming left V 5 bases short and J 3 bases short, with 17 bases between. CDR3 protein: CAISPGPNQPNQPQHF. In nucleotides, the CDR3 is TGTGCCATCAGTCCGGGACCCAATCAGCCCAATCAGCCCCAGCATTTT.

This clonotype was counted only a few times. The chain carries TRBV12-3 or TRBV12-4 and TRBJ2-3; D unclear. Trimming took 0 bases from V and 3 from J, leaving 16 bases between them. The CDR3 extends over 17 amino acids. The CDR3 is CASSLAPTLEPTDTQYF. The CDR3, as DNA: TGTGCCAGCAGTTTAGCGCCCACACTTGAACCTACAGATACGCAGTATTTT.

V gene TRBV29-1 combines with J gene TRBJ2-6; either TRBD1 or TRBD2 may supply D (6 bases each). CDR1 is SQVTM and CDR2 is ANQGSEA in the germline V gene. CDR3 length: 15 residues. Trimming took off 3 bases at V and 0 bases at J, with 9 bases between the two ends. CDR3 coding DNA: TGCAGCGTTGATCGGGGGCTCTCTGGGGCCAACGTCCTGACTTTC. Translated, it gives CSVDRGLSGANVLTF.

This clonotype has just a few counts. This chain connects TRBV29-1 to TRBJ1-4; D is undetermined. V dropped 8 bases and J dropped 5 bases, with 12 bases sitting between them. From germline, CDR1 is SQVTM and CDR2 ANQGSEA. The CDR3 contains 12 residues. CDR3 loop: CSFAGLNEKLFF. The CDR3 nucleotides read TGCAGCTTCGCGGGCCTAAATGAAAAACTGTTTTTT. Together with reference TRBV29-1 and TRBJ1-4, the CDR3 gives the full variable domain: SAVISQKPSRDICQRGTSLTIQCQVDSQVTMMFWYRQQPGQSLTLIATANQGSEATYESGFVIDKFPISRPNLTFSTLTVSNMSPEDSSIYLCSFAGLNEKLFFGSGTQLSVL.

The rearrangement links TRBV3-1 to TRBJ2-1, with D tentatively TRBD2 (6 bases). The length of the CDR3 is 13 residues. Trimming cost V 0 bases and J 12 bases, with 12 bases left between them. Germline CDR1 is LGHDT and CDR2 is YNNKEL (reference sequence). CDR3 DNA: TGTGCCAGCAGCCAAGATCCGGAGGGAGTGCAGTTCTTC. This gives the protein CASSQDPEGVQFF.

The chain uses TRBV7-2 and TRBJ2-7, with 8 bases that match TRBD1. Germline lookup yields CDR1 SGHTA and CDR2 FQGNSA. The CDR3 runs 15 residues. V was clipped by 5 bases and J by 2 bases; unmatched bases: 8. CDR3 nucleotides: TGTGCCAGCAGCCCCCGGACAGGGATTCCCTACGAGCAGTACTTC. Translation gives CASSPRTGIPYEQYF.

Comment on this clonotype: A junction end diverges from the germline sequence, so it may reflect a read error. V is TRBV12-3 or TRBV12-4 and J is TRBJ2-3, with D possibly matching TRBD2 (5 bases). This CDR3 has 15 amino acids. CDR3 DNA: TGTGCCAGCAGCCTCTGGGCGGCTAGCACAGATGCGCAGTATTTT. It encodes CASSLWAASTDAQYF.

There are a few counts of this clonotype. This chain joins TRBV7-7 and TRBJ1-2, with 9 bases aligning to TRBD1. The CDR3 runs 15 residues. J gave up 4 bases and V 1 base, and 4 bases lay outside the gene matches. From germline, CDR1 is SSHAT and CDR2 FNYEAQ (reference sequence). CDR3 in DNA: TGTGCCAGCAGCTTAGGGACAGGGGCTCGCTATGGCTACACCTTC. It translates to CASSLGTGARYGYTF.

The chain employs TRBV12-3 or TRBV12-4 and TRBJ2-4; D gene ambiguous. The CDR3 contains 15 residues. The V end lost 1 base, the J end lost 9 bases, and 16 bases lay between the germline ends. The CDR3 here is CASSLVLVAKGIQYF. The CDR3 region has the DNA TGTGCCAGCAGTTTAGTGCTGGTGGCCAAAGGCATTCAGTACTTC.